One and the same sample provided the 13 T cell receptor beta chains below, sequenced in a study of blood T cell repertoires in COVID-19. Clones were read by immunoSEQ multiplex PCR, and TCRdb kept only the in-frame ones, dropping some. The sample lists approximately 24,000 clones, roughly 91% seen once, with 27% in the top ten. Sequencing was carried out using peripheral blood. The receptors here all came from a man aged 70 or older with COVID-19, enrolled during active disease.

This chain links TRBV5-1 with TRBJ2-7; the match to TRBD1 covers 11 bases. V shed 4 bases and J 5 bases; nucleotides not matched to a gene: 8. Per the germline V gene, CDR1 is SGHRS and CDR2 is YFSETQ. The CDR3 length is 15 residues. The CDR3 nucleotides are TGCGCCAGCAGCGCGGGGACAGGGGGTAAAAACGAGCAGTACTTC. Translation gives CASSAGTGGKNEQYF.

The rearrangement links TRBV7-9 to TRBJ2-5, with 12 nucleotides matching TRBD2. This CDR3 comprises 16 residues. The J segment lost 1 base and the V segment lost 5 bases, leaving 5 bases of the junction unmatched. Germline CDR1 is SEHNR and CDR2 is FQNEAQ (reference sequence). The CDR3 sequence is CASSEGTSGFQETQYF. The CDR3 coding sequence is TGTGCCAGCAGCGAAGGGACTAGCGGGTTCCAAGAGACCCAGTACTTC.

The rearrangement links TRBV7-9 to TRBJ1-5; 9 positions match TRBD1. Germline V gene sequence: CDR1 SEHNR, CDR2 FQNEAQ (reference sequence). V lost 5 bases, J lost 0 bases, and 8 bases stayed unmatched. This CDR3 contains 17 residues. Here the CDR3 reads CASSSPTGGNSNQPQHF. The CDR3, as DNA: TGTGCCAGCAGCAGTCCGACAGGGGGGAATAGCAATCAGCCCCAGCATTTT.

This sequence joins TRBV7-2 and TRBJ1-1, with TRBD1 as a possible D gene (5 bases). This CDR3 spans 15 amino acids. Trimming took 5 bases from V and 5 from J, leaving 18 bases between them. The germline gives CDR1 SGHTA, CDR2 FQGNSA. The chain's CDR3 is CASSVPQALGTEAFF. For the CDR3, the DNA is TGTGCCAGCAGCGTCCCACAGGCTTTGGGGACTGAAGCTTTCTTT.

This chain links TRBV2 with TRBJ1-1, with D possibly TRBD1 on 5 matching bases. This CDR3 is built from 15 residues. With 7 bases removed from V and 4 bases from J, the gap between germline ends came to 19 bases. In germline, CDR1 is SNHLY, CDR2 FYNNEI. The CDR3 coding sequence is TGTGCCAGCACCACAATGGGGGGGAGTGTCACTGAAGCTTTCTTT. Protein sequence: CASTTMGGSVTEAFF.

The chain carries TRBV18 and TRBJ1-4; D is undetermined. The germline V and J ends were trimmed by 6 bases and 7 bases, with 18 bases remaining between them. The germline V gene encodes CDR1 KGHSH and CDR2 LQKENI. CDR3 size: 15 residues. The CDR3: CASSDYGPAVEKLFF. DNA for the CDR3: TGTGCCAGCTCGGACTACGGACCCGCTGTTGAAAAACTGTTTTTT.

The rearrangement uses TRBV27 and TRBJ2-7; D gene uncertain. This CDR3 spans 14 amino acids. Germline CDR1 and CDR2: MNHEY and SMNVEV (reference sequence). V was cut by 5 bases and J by 2 bases, with 13 bases left in between. CDR3 sequence reads: CASSPRLRPYEQYF. CDR3 nucleotides: TGTGCCAGCAGTCCCCGGCTGCGGCCCTACGAGCAGTACTTC.

The chain is built from TRBV20-1 and TRBJ2-3; TRBD2 matches 9 bases. The CDR3 has 15 amino acids. After removal of 3 bases from V and 6 bases from J, the junction contained 10 bases not matched to a gene. CDR1 and CDR2 (germline): DFQATT, SNEGSKA (reference sequence). The CDR3 protein is CSASLRGRASDTQYF. CDR3 in DNA: TGCAGTGCTAGTCTTCGCGGGAGGGCCTCGGATACGCAGTATTTT.

This clone was found a few times. The rearrangement joins TRBV19 to TRBJ2-5; the D gene is possibly TRBD1 (6 bases). There are 13 residues in the CDR3. CDR1 is LNHDA, CDR2 SQIVND, per germline (reference sequence). Trimming took off 4 bases at V and 4 bases at J, with 10 bases between the two ends. In nucleotides, the CDR3 is TGTGCCAGTAGTAACAGGGATCGAGAGACCCAGTACTTC. Its protein is CASSNRDRETQYF. The complete variable domain, with remaining parts taken from reference TRBV19 and TRBJ2-5, reads DGGITQSPKYLFRKEGQNVTLSCEQNLNHDAMYWYRQDPGQGLRLIYYSQIVNDFQKGDIAEGYSVSREKKESFPLTVTSAQKNPTAFYLCASSNRDRETQYFGPGTRLLVL.

The chain links TRBV19 to TRBJ2-3; D is perhaps TRBD2 (6 bases). Trimming removed 3 bases at V and 6 bases at J, with 16 bases between. The germline CDR1 and CDR2 sequences are LNHDA and SQIVND (reference sequence). The CDR3 length is 15 residues. CDR3 in DNA: TGTGCCAGTAGTATTTCCGGGAGAGGCATGGATACGCAGTATTTT. It is translated as CASSISGRGMDTQYF.

This chain links TRBV6-5 with TRBJ2-5, with 7 bases fitting TRBD1. Germline V gene data show CDR1 as MNHEY and CDR2 as SVGAGI. This CDR3 has 12 amino acids. The trim removed 8 bases at V and 2 bases at J, leaving 2 bases unmatched. The DNA of the CDR3 is TGTGCCAGCGGGGGACAGCAAGAGACCCAGTACTTC. The encoded protein is CASGGQQETQYF.

The chain couples TRBV5-5 to TRBJ1-2; D might be TRBD1 (6 bases). Germline CDR1 is SGHKS and CDR2 is YYEKEE (reference sequence). The length of the CDR3 is 13 residues. Trimming stripped 0 bases from V and 7 bases from J, with 10 bases between. CDR3 DNA sequence: TGTGCCAGCAGCTTGGCAGGGGAGGGTGGCTACACCTTC. Residues: CASSLAGEGGYTF.

The gene calls are TRBV7-9 and TRBJ1-1; TRBD1 matches 8 bases. CDR3 length: 16 residues. Trimming at V came to 1 base and at J to 1 base, leaving 5 bases not matched to a gene. Germline CDR1 SEHNR, CDR2 FQNEAQ (reference sequence). DNA for the CDR3: TGTGCCAGCAGCTTAGGTTCAGGGGGCTGGAACACTGAAGCTTTCTTT. Encoded protein: CASSLGSGGWNTEAFF.